Each of the 18 T cell receptor beta chains below was sequenced from the same sample in a study of beta chain features in type 1 diabetes. All of the isolated RNA was reverse transcribed, so expressed TCRB transcripts were sequenced. The protocol was immunoSEQ multiplex PCR, while the TCRdb copy is restricted to in-frame clones and leaves out a portion. The table lists approximately 40,000 clones, approximately 49% of them singletons, with roughly 0.27% in the top ten. Specimen: stem cell memory CD4+ T cells from blood. All receptors derive from a woman aged 25 to 39 in good health.

With respect to this clone: Other nucleotide sequences in the sample specify the same CDR3. The chain recombines TRBV27 with TRBJ2-3; 8 bases line up with TRBD2. The CDR3 spans 13 residues. The V gene's germline CDR1 is MNHEY and CDR2 SMNVEV (reference sequence). V shed 6 bases and J 1 base; nucleotides not matched to a gene: 0. The CDR3 reads CASRLAGTDTQYF. CDR3 sequence (DNA): TGTGCCAGCAGACTAGCGGGCACAGATACGCAGTATTTT.

Here the CDR3 DNA reads TGTGCCAGCCGACCTGACAGGGTGCGTGAGGGTGAGCAGTTCTTC. Translation gives CASRPDRVREGEQFF. The J gene is TRBJ2-1, the V gene TRBV27; 7 positions agree with TRBD1. The length of the CDR3 is 15 residues. CDR1 is MNHEY, CDR2 SMNVEV, per germline (reference sequence). Germline trimming cut 8 bases from V and 9 bases from J; bases unmatched to any gene: 16.

The genes are TRBV14 and TRBJ1-2; possibly TRBD1 for D (5 bases). The CDR3 runs 12 residues. Germline V lookup: CDR1 SGHDN, CDR2 FVKESK. The V end was cut by 0 bases, the J end by 12 bases, with 11 bases between. CDR3 nucleotides: TGTGCCAGCAGCCAAGATTGGAGGGGCCACACCTTC. It is translated as CASSQDWRGHTF.

This clone was seen only a few times. The chain recombines TRBV18 with TRBJ2-7; D is undetermined. Germline lookup yields CDR1 KGHSH and CDR2 LQKENI. V lost 4 bases and J lost 3, with 4 bases in between. This CDR3 is 11 amino acids long. The CDR3 reads CASSLDYEQYF. DNA of the CDR3: TGTGCCAGCTCACTAGACTACGAGCAGTACTTC.

The J gene is TRBJ1-2, the V gene TRBV29-1, with a weak D call TRBD1 (5 bases). V was pared by 4 bases and J by 8 bases, with 17 bases between. CDR3 size: 13 residues. Per the germline V gene, CDR1 is SQVTM and CDR2 is ANQGSEA. The CDR3 spells CSVGDSPGMGYTF. The CDR3 DNA sequence: TGCAGCGTTGGAGACAGCCCGGGAATGGGCTACACCTTC.

J is TRBJ2-2 and V is TRBV29-1; no definite D call. CDR1 SQVTM and CDR2 ANQGSEA come from the germline V gene. This CDR3 is 12 amino acids long. V was cut by 1 base and J by 6 bases, with 6 bases left in between. CDR3 loop: CSVEVNSGELFF. For the CDR3, the DNA is TGCAGCGTTGAAGTTAACTCCGGGGAGCTGTTTTTT.

This CDR3 reads CASSFTGVYEQYF. CDR3 in DNA: TGTGCCAGCAGCTTTACAGGGGTCTACGAGCAGTACTTC. The chain employs TRBV5-4 and TRBJ2-7, with 7 bases matching TRBD1. CDR1 SGHNT and CDR2 YYREEE come from the germline V gene (reference sequence). The trim removed 2 bases at V and 3 bases at J, leaving 2 bases unmatched. The CDR3 has 13 amino acids.

This rearrangement joins TRBV5-8 to TRBJ2-7; D possibly corresponds to TRBD1 (7 bases). V was shortened by 6 bases and J by 2 bases, with 15 bases between the two germline ends. This CDR3 region has 14 residues. CDR1 is SGHTS, CDR2 YDEGEE, per germline. CDR3 region: CASIRGRGAYEQYF. The CDR3 nucleotides are TGTGCCAGCATAAGGGGCAGGGGGGCCTACGAGCAGTACTTC.

This clone was observed a handful of times. This chain joins TRBV7-2 and TRBJ2-3; TRBD2 matches at 12 bases. Trimming cost V 5 bases and J 0 bases; bases outside gene matches: 0. Germline V gene lookup returns CDR1 SGHTA and CDR2 FQGNSA. The CDR3 is 15 amino acids. CDR3 sequence: CASSGTSGSTDTQYF. The CDR3 DNA follows: TGTGCCAGCAGCGGGACTAGCGGGAGCACAGATACGCAGTATTTT.

The gene calls are TRBV4-2 and TRBJ1-5; D is unresolved. V lost 0 bases to trimming and J lost 6 bases, with 6 bases between them. This CDR3 is built from 13 residues. CDR1 LGHNA and CDR2 YNFKEQ come from the germline V gene. The CDR3 DNA sequence: TGTGCCAGCAGCCAAGATTTAATTCAGCCCCAGCATTTT. Protein sequence: CASSQDLIQPQHF.

The chain combines TRBV28 with TRBJ2-7; 11 bases line up with TRBD2. This CDR3 spans 16 amino acids. CDR1 is MDHEN, CDR2 SYDVKM, per germline. V shed 5 bases, J shed 5 bases, and the junction held 11 bases outside the gene matches. CDR3 residues: CASSLRIAGGPHEQYF. As DNA, the CDR3 is TGTGCCAGCAGTCTCCGGATAGCGGGAGGGCCCCACGAGCAGTACTTC.

The CDR3 DNA follows: TGTGCCAGCTCAAGCGGCCCCCCCGGGGGCTACAATGAGCAGTTCTTC. It codes for CASSSGPPGGYNEQFF. The chain has TRBV18 and TRBJ2-1, with D perhaps matching TRBD2 (6 bases). V lost 5 bases and J lost 3, with 17 bases in between. The germline V gene encodes CDR1 KGHSH and CDR2 LQKENI. The CDR3 spans 16 residues.

The V and J genes are TRBV29-1 and TRBJ2-7, with D perhaps matching TRBD2 (6 bases). The CDR3 loop spans 11 amino acids. Germline V CDR1 and CDR2: SQVTM, ANQGSEA. V dropped 7 bases and J dropped 3 bases, with 10 bases sitting between them. CDR3 amino acids: CSGIGGYEQYF. The CDR3 DNA sequence: TGCAGCGGCATCGGGGGCTACGAGCAGTACTTC.

V is TRBV28 and J is TRBJ1-2; weak D call: TRBD1 (6 bases). The CDR3 covers 15 residues. Germline lookup yields CDR1 MDHEN and CDR2 SYDVKM. V was cut by 3 bases and J by 4 bases, with 15 bases left in between. In DNA form, the CDR3 reads TGTGCCAGCAGTTTTACAGGGACGCGGAGCTATGGCTACACCTTC. This encodes CASSFTGTRSYGYTF.

In regard to this clone: A junction end diverges from the germline sequence, so it may reflect a read error. This chain connects TRBV29-1 to TRBJ2-1, with 9 positions matching TRBD2. The CDR3 totals 14 residues. Germline CDR1 reads SQVTM; CDR2 reads ANQGSEA. The CDR3 sequence: CGVGGAGGLGEQFF. The CDR3 DNA follows: TGCGGCGTTGGGGGGGCGGGAGGGCTTGGTGAGCAGTTCTTC.

The chain carries TRBV7-9 and TRBJ2-7; D might be TRBD1 (6 bases). Deletions cut 5 bases from V and 1 base from J, with 12 bases between. Germline assignment: CDR1 SEHNR and CDR2 FQNEAQ (reference sequence). The CDR3 consists of 14 residues. CDR3 DNA sequence: TGTGCCAGCAGCCCCCGGGACAAATCCTACGAGCAGTACTTC. Translated: CASSPRDKSYEQYF.

This clone was recorded a few times. The chain joins TRBV7-9 to TRBJ2-4; a possible D gene is TRBD2 (5 bases). The length of the CDR3 is 16 residues. The ends were cut back, 1 base at V and 1 base at J, with 11 bases in the middle. Germline V CDR1 and CDR2: SEHNR, FQNEAQ (reference sequence). This chain's CDR3 is CASSLVRVGAKNIQYF. CDR3 in DNA: TGTGCCAGCAGCTTAGTGAGGGTGGGGGCCAAAAACATTCAGTACTTC.

The CDR3 DNA follows: TGTGCCAGCAGCGTAGGGGGGACAACGAACACCGGGGAGCTGTTTTTT. It encodes CASSVGGTTNTGELFF. This chain uses TRBV9 with TRBJ2-2, with D possibly being TRBD1 (6 bases). Germline CDR1 is SGDLS and CDR2 is YYNGEE. This CDR3 is built from 16 residues. V was clipped by 0 bases and J by 0 bases, with 9 bases between them.